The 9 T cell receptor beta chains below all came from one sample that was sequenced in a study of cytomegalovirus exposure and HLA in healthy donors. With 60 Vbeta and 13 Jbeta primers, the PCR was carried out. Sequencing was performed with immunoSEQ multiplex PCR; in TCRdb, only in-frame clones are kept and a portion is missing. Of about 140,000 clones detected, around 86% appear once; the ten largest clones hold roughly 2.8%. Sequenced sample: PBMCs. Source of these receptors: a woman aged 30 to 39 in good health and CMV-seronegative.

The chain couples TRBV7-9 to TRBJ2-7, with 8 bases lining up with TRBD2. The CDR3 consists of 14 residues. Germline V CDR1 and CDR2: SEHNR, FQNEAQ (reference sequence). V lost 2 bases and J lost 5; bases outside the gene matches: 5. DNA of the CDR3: TGTGCCAGCAGCTTACTAGCGGGCCTCGACGAGCAGTACTTC. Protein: CASSLLAGLDEQYF.

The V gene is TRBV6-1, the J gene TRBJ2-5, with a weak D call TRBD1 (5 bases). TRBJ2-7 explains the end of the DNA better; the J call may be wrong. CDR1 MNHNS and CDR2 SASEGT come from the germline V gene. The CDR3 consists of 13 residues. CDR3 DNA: TGTGCCAGCAGGATTCGACAGAACTACGAGCAGTACTTC. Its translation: CASRIRQNYEQYF.

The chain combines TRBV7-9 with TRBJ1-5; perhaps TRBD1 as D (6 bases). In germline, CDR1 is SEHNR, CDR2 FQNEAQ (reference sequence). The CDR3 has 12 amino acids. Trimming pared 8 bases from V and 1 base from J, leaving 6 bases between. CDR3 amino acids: CASQGSNQPQHF. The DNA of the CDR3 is TGTGCCAGCCAGGGGAGCAATCAGCCCCAGCATTTT.

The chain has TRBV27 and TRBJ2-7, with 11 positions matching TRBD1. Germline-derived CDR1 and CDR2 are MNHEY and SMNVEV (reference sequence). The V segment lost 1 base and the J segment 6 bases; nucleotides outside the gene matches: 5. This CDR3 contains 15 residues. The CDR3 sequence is CASSLFGQGASEQYF. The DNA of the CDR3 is TGTGCCAGCAGTTTATTTGGACAGGGGGCCTCCGAGCAGTACTTC.

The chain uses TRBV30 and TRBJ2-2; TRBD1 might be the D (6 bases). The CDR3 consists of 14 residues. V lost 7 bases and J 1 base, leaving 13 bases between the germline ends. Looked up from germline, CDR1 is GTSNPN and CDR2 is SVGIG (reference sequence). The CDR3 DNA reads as TGTGCCTCCGACCCGACAGGGAACACCGGGGAGCTGTTTTTT. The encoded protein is CASDPTGNTGELFF.

The CDR3 nucleotides are TGTGCCAGCAGTTTATCTCGTCAGCCCCAGCATTTT. Translating gives CASSLSRQPQHF. The chain has TRBV28 and TRBJ1-5; D remains unclear. Trimming shortened V by 1 base and J by 6 bases, and 4 bases separated the two germline ends. The V gene's germline CDR1 is MDHEN and CDR2 SYDVKM. The CDR3 loop spans 12 amino acids.

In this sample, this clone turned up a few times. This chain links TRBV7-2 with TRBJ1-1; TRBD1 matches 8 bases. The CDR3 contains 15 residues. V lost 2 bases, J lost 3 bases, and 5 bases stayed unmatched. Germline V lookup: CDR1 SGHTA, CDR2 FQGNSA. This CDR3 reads CASSLRTGLDTEAFF. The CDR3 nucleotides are TGTGCCAGCAGCTTAAGGACAGGGTTAGACACTGAAGCTTTCTTT.

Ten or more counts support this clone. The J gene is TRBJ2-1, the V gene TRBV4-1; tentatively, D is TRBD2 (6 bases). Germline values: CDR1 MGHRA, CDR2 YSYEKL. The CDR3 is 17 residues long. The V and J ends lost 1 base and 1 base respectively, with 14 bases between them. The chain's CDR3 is CASSQVDMGLSYNEQFF. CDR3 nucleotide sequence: TGCGCCAGCAGCCAAGTAGATATGGGACTTTCCTACAATGAGCAGTTCTTC.

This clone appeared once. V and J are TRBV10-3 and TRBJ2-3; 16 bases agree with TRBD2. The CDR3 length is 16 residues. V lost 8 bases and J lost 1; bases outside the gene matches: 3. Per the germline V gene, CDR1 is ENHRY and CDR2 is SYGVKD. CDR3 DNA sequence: TGTGCCATCGGGGGGACTAGCGGGAGGGGCACAGATACGCAGTATTTT. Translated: CAIGGTSGRGTDTQYF.